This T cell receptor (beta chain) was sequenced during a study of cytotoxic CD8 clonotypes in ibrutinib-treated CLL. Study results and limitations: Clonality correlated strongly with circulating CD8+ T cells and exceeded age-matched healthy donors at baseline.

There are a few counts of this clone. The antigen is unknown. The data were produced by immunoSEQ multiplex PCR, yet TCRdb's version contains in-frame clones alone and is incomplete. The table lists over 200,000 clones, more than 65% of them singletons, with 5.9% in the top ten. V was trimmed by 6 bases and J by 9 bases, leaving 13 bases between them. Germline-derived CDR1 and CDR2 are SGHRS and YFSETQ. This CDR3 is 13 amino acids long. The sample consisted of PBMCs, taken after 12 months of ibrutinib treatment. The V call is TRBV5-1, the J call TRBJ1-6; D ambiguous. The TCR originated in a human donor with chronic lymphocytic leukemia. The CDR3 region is CASNRDDGSPLHF. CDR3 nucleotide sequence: TGCGCCAGCAACCGGGATGATGGTTCACCCCTCCACTTT.